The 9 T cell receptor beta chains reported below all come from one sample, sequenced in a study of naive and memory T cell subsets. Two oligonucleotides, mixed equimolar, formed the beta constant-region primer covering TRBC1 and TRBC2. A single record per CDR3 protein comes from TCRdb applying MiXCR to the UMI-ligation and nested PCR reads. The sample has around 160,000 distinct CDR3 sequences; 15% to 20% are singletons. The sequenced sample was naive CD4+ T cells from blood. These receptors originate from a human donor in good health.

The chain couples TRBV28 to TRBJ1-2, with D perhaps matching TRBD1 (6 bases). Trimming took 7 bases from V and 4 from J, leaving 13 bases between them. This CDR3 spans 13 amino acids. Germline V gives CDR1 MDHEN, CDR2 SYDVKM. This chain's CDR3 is CASTRGGSYGYTF. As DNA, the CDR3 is TGTGCCAGCACGAGGGGGGGATCCTATGGCTACACCTTC.

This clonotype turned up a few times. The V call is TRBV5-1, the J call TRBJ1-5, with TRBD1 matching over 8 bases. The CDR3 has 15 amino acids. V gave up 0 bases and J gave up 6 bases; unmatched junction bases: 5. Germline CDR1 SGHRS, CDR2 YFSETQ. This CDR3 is CASSLVPGGVQPQHF. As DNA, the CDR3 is TGCGCCAGCAGCTTGGTCCCAGGGGGCGTTCAGCCCCAGCATTTT.

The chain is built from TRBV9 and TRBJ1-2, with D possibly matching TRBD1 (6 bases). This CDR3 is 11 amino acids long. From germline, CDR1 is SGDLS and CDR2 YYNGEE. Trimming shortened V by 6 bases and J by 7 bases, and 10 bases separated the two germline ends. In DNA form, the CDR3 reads TGTGCCAGCAATCGAGGGGGTGGCTACACCTTC. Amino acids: CASNRGGGYTF.

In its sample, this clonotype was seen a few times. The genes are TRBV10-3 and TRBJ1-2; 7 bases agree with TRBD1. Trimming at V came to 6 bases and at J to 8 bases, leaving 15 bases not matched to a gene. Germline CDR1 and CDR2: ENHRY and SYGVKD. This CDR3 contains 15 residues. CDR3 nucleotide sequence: TGTGCCATCAGGGACAGGATAAGCGCCTCGATGGGCTACACCTTC. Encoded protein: CAIRDRISASMGYTF.

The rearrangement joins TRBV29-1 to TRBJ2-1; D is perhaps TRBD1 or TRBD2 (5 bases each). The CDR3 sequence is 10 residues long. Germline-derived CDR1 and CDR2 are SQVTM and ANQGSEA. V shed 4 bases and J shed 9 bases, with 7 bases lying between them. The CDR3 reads CSVVGTEQFF. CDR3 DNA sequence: TGCAGCGTTGTAGGGACTGAGCAGTTCTTC.

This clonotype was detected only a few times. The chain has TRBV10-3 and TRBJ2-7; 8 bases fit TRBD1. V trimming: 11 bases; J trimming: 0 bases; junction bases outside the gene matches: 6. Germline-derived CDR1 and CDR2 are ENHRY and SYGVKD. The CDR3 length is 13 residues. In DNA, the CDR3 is TGTGCCGTCAACAGGGGGGACTCCTACGAGCAGTACTTC. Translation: CAVNRGDSYEQYF.

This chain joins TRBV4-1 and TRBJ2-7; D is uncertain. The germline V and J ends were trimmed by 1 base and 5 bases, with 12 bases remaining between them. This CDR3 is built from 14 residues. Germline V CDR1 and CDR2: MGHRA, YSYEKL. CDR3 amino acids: CASSQADRSHEQYF. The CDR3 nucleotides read TGCGCCAGCAGCCAAGCGGATCGATCGCACGAGCAGTACTTC.

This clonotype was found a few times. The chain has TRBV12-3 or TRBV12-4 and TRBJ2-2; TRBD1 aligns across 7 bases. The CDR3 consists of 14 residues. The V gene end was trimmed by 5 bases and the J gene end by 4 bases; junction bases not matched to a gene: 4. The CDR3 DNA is TGTGCCAGCAGTCCCGGGACAGTCACCGGGGAGCTGTTTTTT. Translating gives CASSPGTVTGELFF.

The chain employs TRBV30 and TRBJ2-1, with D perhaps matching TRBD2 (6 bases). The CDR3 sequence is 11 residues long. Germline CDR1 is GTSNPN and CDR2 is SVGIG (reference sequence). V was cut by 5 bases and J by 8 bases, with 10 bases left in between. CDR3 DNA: TGTGCCTGGTCCTCGGGAGATGAGCAGTTCTTC. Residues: CAWSSGDEQFF.